In its sample, the clone carrying this T cell receptor beta chain was seen many times. Its cognate antigen is unknown. Germline V lookup: CDR1 SNHLY, CDR2 FYNNEI. There are 18 residues in the CDR3. V lost 8 bases to trimming and J lost 0 bases, with 25 bases between them. From RNA transcripts, TCR beta CDR3 regions were amplified. The HTBI set primed first-round TCR CDR3 RT-PCR. Using its own MiXCR run on the multiplex PCR reads, TCRdb lists one record per CDR3 protein. Among almost 350,000 distinct CDR3 sequences listed, about a sixth were seen once. This specimen comes from a study of T cells in Graves' hyperthyroidism and ophthalmopathy. Findings and caveats of the study: Before onset, ophthalmopathy was predicted by the model a median roughly 6.8 months earlier.

Lactation, pregnancy, other autoimmune disease or uncontrolled infection excluded patients. The clonotype comes from a woman aged 40 to 50 with Graves' ophthalmopathy. The rearrangement links TRBV2 to TRBJ1-1, with D perhaps matching TRBD1 (6 bases). Sequencing was performed on blood. As DNA, the CDR3 is TGTGCCAGCTCGGACTGGATAGCGGTAACAGGGTTGAACACTGAAGCTTTCTTT. Translated: CASSDWIAVTGLNTEAFF.